Listed here are 16 T cell receptor beta chains from one sample, sequenced in a study of ipilimumab plus nivolumab after autologous stem cell transplantation. The method was immunoSEQ multiplex PCR; TCRdb's version includes in-frame clones alone and lacks a portion of them. The sample includes 15,000 or so clones, just under 80% of them seen just once. Sequencing was performed on PBMCs, taken in a trial of ipilimumab plus nivolumab as post-transplant consolidation. The receptors come from a male donor with diffuse large B-cell lymphoma.

CDR3 sequence (DNA): TGTGCCAGCAGCTCTTCTCTAGCTGGAGGGACCCAGTACTTC. Translating it yields CASSSSLAGGTQYF. This sequence joins TRBV9 and TRBJ2-5, with D perhaps TRBD2 (5 bases). In germline, CDR1 is SGDLS, CDR2 YYNGEE. The V and J ends lost 4 bases and 7 bases respectively, with 17 bases between them. The CDR3 runs 14 residues.

This chain joins TRBV30 and TRBJ1-3; possible D gene TRBD1, 5 bases. Germline-derived CDR1 and CDR2 are GTSNPN and SVGIG (reference sequence). The CDR3 runs to 14 residues. Trimming cost V 2 bases and J 2 bases, with 10 bases left between them. CDR3 in DNA: TGTGCCTGGAGTCTGGGGGGGACTGGAAACACCATATATTTT. Amino acid sequence: CAWSLGGTGNTIYF. The entire variable domain, with the rest obtained from reference TRBV30 and TRBJ1-3, is as follows: SQTIHQWPATLVQPVGSPLSLECTVEGTSNPNLYWYRQAAGRGLQLLFYSVGIGQISSEVPQNLSASRPQDRQFILSSKKLLLSDSGFYLCAWSLGGTGNTIYFGEGSWLTVV.

The chain employs TRBV5-4 and TRBJ1-4; the match to TRBD1 covers 8 bases. The V segment lost 2 bases and the J segment 7 bases; nucleotides outside the gene matches: 10. This CDR3 spans 16 amino acids. In germline, CDR1 is SGHNT, CDR2 YYREEE (reference sequence). CDR3 nucleotide sequence: TGTGCCAGCAGCTTTGCCTCGACAGGGGTGGCTGAAAAACTGTTTTTT. It is translated as CASSFASTGVAEKLFF.

A remark on this clone: The same CDR3 is also encoded by other DNA sequences in this sample. This CDR3 is CASSLDRGNGYTF. The CDR3 DNA follows: TGTGCCAGCAGCTTGGACAGGGGGAACGGCTACACCTTC. The rearrangement joins TRBV5-4 to TRBJ1-2, with 8 bases lining up with TRBD1. The length of the CDR3 is 13 residues. With 0 bases clipped from V and 8 bases from J, the junction kept 3 bases outside the gene matches. CDR1 and CDR2 from the germline V gene are SGHNT and YYREEE (reference sequence).

The rearrangement uses TRBV9 and TRBJ2-5; TRBD2 might be the D (7 bases). CDR3 length: 15 amino acids. Germline V lookup: CDR1 SGDLS, CDR2 YYNGEE. The V end was cut by 4 bases, the J end by 1 base, with 14 bases between. The CDR3 is CASSPRGGPQETQYF. CDR3 in DNA: TGTGCCAGCAGCCCCCGCGGGGGCCCCCAAGAGACCCAGTACTTC.

The V gene is TRBV6-5, the J gene TRBJ2-5; D not certain. Matching the DNA end better, TRBJ2-7 makes the J call doubtful. The CDR3 spans 15 residues. Germline V lookup: CDR1 MNHEY, CDR2 SVGAGI. The CDR3: CASRPGINPTYEQYF. CDR3 nucleotide sequence: TGTGCCAGCAGACCAGGCATCAATCCCACCTACGAGCAGTACTTC.

Only one count was recorded for this clone. V and J are TRBV27 and TRBJ1-1, with D perhaps matching TRBD1 (6 bases). Germline V gene data show CDR1 as MNHEY and CDR2 as SMNVEV (reference sequence). Trimming pared 7 bases from V and 6 bases from J, leaving 12 bases between. The CDR3 runs 12 residues. The CDR3 protein is CASMGGNSEAFF. DNA of the CDR3: TGTGCCAGCATGGGGGGCAACTCTGAAGCTTTCTTT.

In its sample, this clone ranks as large. One junction end does not reproduce the germline sequence, and a read error may be involved. The rearrangement joins TRBV7-9 to TRBJ1-2, with D possibly TRBD1 on 5 matching bases. Germline assignment: CDR1 SEHNR and CDR2 FQNEAQ (reference sequence). This CDR3 spans 12 amino acids. The CDR3 sequence is CASSLSGAYSVF. The DNA of the CDR3 is TGTGCCAGCAGCTTATCCGGGGCCTACTCCGTCTTC.

The rearrangement links TRBV11-2 to TRBJ2-5; D is unresolved. The length of the CDR3 is 12 residues. Deletions cut 0 bases from V and 7 bases from J, with 6 bases between. CDR1 and CDR2 (germline): SGHAT, FQNNGV. CDR3 sequence (DNA): TGTGCCAGCAGCTTAGATCGGAGGACCCAGTACTTC. Protein: CASSLDRRTQYF.

The V call is TRBV9, the J call TRBJ2-2; 7 nucleotides align to TRBD2. This CDR3 is built from 16 residues. V shed 4 bases, J shed 1 base, and the junction held 7 bases outside the gene matches. The germline gives CDR1 SGDLS, CDR2 YYNGEE. Here the CDR3 reads CASSPSLAENTGELFF. The CDR3 DNA reads as TGTGCCAGCAGCCCCTCTCTAGCGGAGAACACCGGGGAGCTGTTTTTT.

The chain combines TRBV6-1 with TRBJ2-1; 9 bases agree with TRBD2. The trim removed 3 bases at V and 6 bases at J, leaving 6 bases unmatched. Germline-derived CDR1 and CDR2 are MNHNS and SASEGT. CDR3 length equals 15 residues. For the CDR3, the DNA is TGTGCCAGCAGTGATGGGGGGACTAGCCTCAATGAGCAGTTCTTC. Residues: CASSDGGTSLNEQFF.

This clone was recorded a few times. The same CDR3 is also encoded by other DNA sequences in this sample. The chain employs TRBV30 and TRBJ1-1; D unresolved. This CDR3 spans 11 amino acids. Germline V CDR1 and CDR2: GTSNPN, SVGIG (reference sequence). V was trimmed by 0 bases and J by 11 bases, leaving 10 bases between them. Written as DNA, the CDR3 is TGTGCCTGGAGTGTACTCTCCGAGGCTTTCTTT. This translates into CAWSVLSEAFF.

The chain combines TRBV28 with TRBJ1-5; D unresolved. The CDR3 spans 16 residues. V was trimmed by 2 bases and J by 7 bases, leaving 18 bases between them. Germline assignment: CDR1 MDHEN and CDR2 SYDVKM. The CDR3 loop is CASSLALYTVPQPQHF. The DNA of the CDR3 is TGTGCCAGCAGTTTAGCGCTTTATACAGTGCCCCAGCCCCAGCATTTT.

The chain recombines TRBV13 with TRBJ1-1; D gene uncertain. Looked up from germline, CDR1 is PRHDT and CDR2 is FYEKMQ (reference sequence). V shed 0 bases and J shed 3 bases, with 5 bases lying between them. This CDR3 has 13 amino acids. The CDR3, as DNA: TGTGCCAGCAGCTTAGGGGGAGACACTGAAGCTTTCTTT. As protein: CASSLGGDTEAFF.

The chain couples TRBV6-1 to TRBJ1-5, with 7 bases that match TRBD1. Looked up from germline, CDR1 is MNHNS and CDR2 is SASEGT. V lost 7 bases, J lost 6 bases, and 12 bases stayed unmatched. This CDR3 comprises 15 residues. CDR3 sequence: CASILLGQGGQPQHF. CDR3 sequence (DNA): TGTGCCAGCATTTTATTGGGGCAGGGGGGTCAGCCCCAGCATTTT.

The chain couples TRBV10-3 to TRBJ2-7, with D maybe TRBD1 (6 bases). The CDR3 contains 12 residues. In germline, CDR1 is ENHRY, CDR2 SYGVKD. V gave up 2 bases and J gave up 5 bases, with 7 bases separating them. The CDR3 sequence: CAISENRDEQYF. For the CDR3, the DNA is TGTGCCATCAGTGAGAACAGGGACGAGCAGTACTTC.